Given below is one T cell receptor beta chain in context. Peripheral blood samples and lesional scalp punch biopsies were obtained from alopecia areata patients. After isolation, RNA underwent reverse transcription to generate cDNA as the sequencing template. Some clones are missing from TCRdb's copy, which holds only in-frame ones; the method was immunoSEQ multiplex PCR. The sample lists some 130,000 clones; approximately 49% were seen once. The V segment lost 6 bases and the J segment 3 bases; nucleotides outside the gene matches: 10. Germline lookup yields CDR1 SGHRS and CDR2 YFSETQ. The CDR3 consists of 15 residues. The data stem from a study of CD8+ T cells in alopecia areata. Study-level background: Those treated were given oral tofacitinib at 5 to 10 mg twice daily. Tofacitinib administration persisted for 6 to 18 months, succeeded by 6 months off drug.

The starting material was CD8+ T cells sorted from blood, obtained at week 0. The rearrangement uses TRBV5-1 and TRBJ1-1; 8 bases align to TRBD1. The sequence came from a human donor with alopecia areata. CDR3 nucleotide sequence: TGCGCCAGCACCCCCAGGACAGGGTCGTACACTGAAGCTTTCTTT. Translated, it gives CASTPRTGSYTEAFF.